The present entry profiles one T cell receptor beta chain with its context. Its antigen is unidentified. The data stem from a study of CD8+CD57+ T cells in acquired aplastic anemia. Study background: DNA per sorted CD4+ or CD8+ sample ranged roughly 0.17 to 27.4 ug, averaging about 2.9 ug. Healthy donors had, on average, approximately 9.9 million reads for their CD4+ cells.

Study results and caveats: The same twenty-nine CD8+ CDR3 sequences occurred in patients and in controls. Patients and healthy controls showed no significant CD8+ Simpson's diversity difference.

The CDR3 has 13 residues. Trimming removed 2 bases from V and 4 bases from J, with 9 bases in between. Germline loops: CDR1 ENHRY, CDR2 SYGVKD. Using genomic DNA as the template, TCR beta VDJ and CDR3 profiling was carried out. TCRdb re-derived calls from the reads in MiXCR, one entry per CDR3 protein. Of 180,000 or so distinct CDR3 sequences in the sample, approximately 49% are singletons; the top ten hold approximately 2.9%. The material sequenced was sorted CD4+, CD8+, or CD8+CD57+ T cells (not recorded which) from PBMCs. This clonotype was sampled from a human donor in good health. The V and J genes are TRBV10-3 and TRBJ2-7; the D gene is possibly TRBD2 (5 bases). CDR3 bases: TGTGCCATCAGTGAGGGACTCCCGTACGAGCAGTACTTC. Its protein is CAISEGLPYEQYF.